This TCR beta chain was found in a study of T cell responses to AZD1222 COVID-19 vaccine. Study-wide background: Second-dose groups at about 4 or about 12 weeks were pooled.

The protocol was immunoSEQ multiplex PCR, while the TCRdb copy is restricted to in-frame clones and leaves out a portion. Here the sample spans some 120,000 clones, roughly 88% being singletons. Whole-study results and caveats: White British donors predominated, females outnumbered males, and clonal diversity was possibly underestimated. Spike-specific TCR breadth and depth went up after people got two AZD1222 doses.

Trimming left V 5 bases short and J 2 bases short, with 15 bases between. CDR3 length equals 15 residues. Germline CDR1 is SGHTA and CDR2 is FQGNSA. Notes on this clone: Its antigen is undetermined.

The genes are TRBV7-2 and TRBJ1-2, with D perhaps matching TRBD1 (6 bases). The receptor comes from an adult in good health. This specimen consisted of peripheral blood, obtained on day 0 of AZD1222 vaccination. CDR3 DNA: TGTGCCAGCAGCCAAAGGGCAGGGGCGAACTATGGCTACACCTTC. This translates into CASSQRAGANYGYTF.